The 21 T cell receptor beta chains in this list originate from one sample, sequenced in a study of cytomegalovirus exposure and HLA in healthy donors. Primers included in the PCR were 60 Vbeta and 13 Jbeta primers. Profiling relied on immunoSEQ multiplex PCR, and the TCRdb table lists in-frame clones only, not all of them. The sample has some 100,000 clones, over 60% seen once. Sequencing was carried out using PBMCs. The receptor set was obtained from a male donor in good health and CMV-seropositive.

The chain couples TRBV5-1 to TRBJ1-5; D might be TRBD1 (6 bases). The V end was cut by 2 bases, the J end by 0 bases, with 15 bases between. Germline CDR1 reads SGHRS; CDR2 reads YFSETQ. This CDR3 is 17 amino acids long. The CDR3 sequence is CASSLTPGADSNQPQHF. The CDR3 DNA follows: TGCGCCAGCAGCTTAACCCCAGGGGCAGATAGCAATCAGCCCCAGCATTTT.

This clone came up a few times. This chain connects TRBV9 to TRBJ2-5; 12 bases are shared with TRBD2. Unmatched junction bases numbered 13, after V lost 3 bases and J lost 7 bases. CDR3 length: 17 residues. CDR1 is SGDLS, CDR2 YYNGEE, per germline. In DNA, the CDR3 is TGTGCCAGCAGCGCGACCCCACTAGCGGGGGGCAAGATGACCCAGTACTTC. Encoded protein: CASSATPLAGGKMTQYF.

In this sample, this clone turned up many times. The chain combines TRBV14 with TRBJ2-1; 8 bases map to TRBD2. V lost 6 bases, J lost 7 bases, and 8 bases stayed unmatched. CDR1 is SGHDN and CDR2 is FVKESK in the germline V gene. CDR3 length: 14 amino acids. The CDR3 loop is CASRSGGPWNEQFF. In DNA form, the CDR3 reads TGTGCCAGCAGGAGCGGGGGCCCCTGGAATGAGCAGTTCTTC.

The rearrangement joins TRBV9 to TRBJ1-1; 12 bases agree with TRBD1. V dropped 1 base and J dropped 2; count of bases not matched to a gene: 3. Germline CDR1 and CDR2: SGDLS and YYNGEE. The CDR3 consists of 16 residues. Here the CDR3 reads CASSVRGQGANTEAFF. The CDR3 bases are TGTGCCAGCAGCGTAAGGGGACAGGGGGCAAACACTGAAGCTTTCTTT.

The rearrangement uses TRBV15 and TRBJ2-5; no clear D gene. V was pared by 3 bases and J by 5 bases, with 7 bases between. Germline CDR1 is LNHNV and CDR2 is YYDKDF (reference sequence). The CDR3 is 12 amino acids. The CDR3: CATSRPQETQYF. CDR3 DNA sequence: TGTGCCACCAGCAGGCCCCAGGAGACCCAGTACTTC.

This clone was seen a few times. This sequence joins TRBV6-4 and TRBJ2-1; 11 bases align to TRBD2. The V segment lost 0 bases and the J segment 6 bases; nucleotides outside the gene matches: 1. The length of the CDR3 is 15 residues. Germline CDR1 and CDR2: MRHNA and SNTAGT. CDR3: CASSDSSGGANEQFF. The CDR3 DNA sequence: TGTGCCAGCAGTGACTCTAGCGGGGGGGCCAATGAGCAGTTCTTC.

The V and J genes are TRBV30 and TRBJ2-5; TRBD1 is a possible D gene (5 bases). The CDR3 loop spans 15 amino acids. CDR1 is GTSNPN and CDR2 is SVGIG in the germline V gene (reference sequence). With 4 bases removed from V and 5 bases from J, the gap between germline ends came to 20 bases. The CDR3 here is CAWIPPGRRAETQYF. CDR3 sequence (DNA): TGTGCCTGGATTCCCCCGGGCCGCAGGGCCGAGACCCAGTACTTC.

This clone has just one count. This rearrangement joins TRBV5-4 to TRBJ2-1, with 9 bases aligning to TRBD1. Germline assignment: CDR1 SGHNT and CDR2 YYREEE (reference sequence). J gave up 7 bases and V 4 bases, and 12 bases lay outside the gene matches. This CDR3 contains 16 residues. In DNA form, the CDR3 reads TGTGCCAGCAGCCCACGAAGACAGGGGGGTTGGAATGAGCAGTTCTTC. Residues: CASSPRRQGGWNEQFF.

The chain links TRBV5-4 to TRBJ2-1; the match to TRBD1 covers 9 bases. This CDR3 spans 11 amino acids. With 7 bases clipped from V and 14 bases from J, the junction kept 7 bases outside the gene matches. Germline V CDR1 and CDR2: SGHNT, YYREEE (reference sequence). The CDR3 region is CASEDRGRKFF. The CDR3 DNA is TGTGCCAGCGAGGACAGGGGTAGAAAGTTCTTC.

This clone was seen just once. The chain couples TRBV19 to TRBJ1-5; D is undetermined. CDR3 size: 15 residues. Trimming stripped 3 bases from V and 0 bases from J, with 9 bases between. The germline V gene encodes CDR1 LNHDA and CDR2 SQIVND (reference sequence). CDR3 sequence (DNA): TGTGCCAGTAGTATCCAGTTCGATAGCAATCAGCCCCAGCATTTT. This sequence encodes CASSIQFDSNQPQHF.

The CDR3 loop is CASSLGGADYGYTF. In nucleotides, the CDR3 is TGCGCCAGCAGTTTAGGGGGCGCCGACTATGGCTACACCTTC. The chain employs TRBV5-1 and TRBJ1-2; 7 positions match TRBD1. In germline, CDR1 is SGHRS, CDR2 YFSETQ. This CDR3 region has 14 residues. V shed 5 bases, J shed 3 bases, and the junction held 7 bases outside the gene matches.

This chain uses TRBV7-2 with TRBJ1-2, with 12 bases that match TRBD1. Germline CDR1 SGHTA, CDR2 FQGNSA. J gave up 0 bases and V 5 bases, and 10 bases lay outside the gene matches. The CDR3 has 18 residues. CDR3 in DNA: TGTGCCAGCAGCAGACGTGGGACAGGGGGCGATACTAACTATGGCTACACCTTC. Translating it yields CASSRRGTGGDTNYGYTF. Drawing the rest from reference TRBV7-2 and TRBJ1-2, the complete variable domain is GAGVSQSPSNKVTEKGKDVELRCDPISGHTALYWYRQSLGQGLEFLIYFQGNSAPDKSGLPSDRFSAERTGGSVSTLTIQRTQQEDSAVYLCASSRRGTGGDTNYGYTFGSGTRLTVV.

This rearrangement joins TRBV30 to TRBJ1-2; TRBD1 might be the D (6 bases). CDR1 is GTSNPN and CDR2 is SVGIG in the germline V gene (reference sequence). The CDR3 consists of 16 residues. Trimming stripped 0 bases from V and 4 bases from J, with 18 bases between. CDR3 protein: CAWSVRGAYPSYGYTF. The CDR3 bases are TGTGCCTGGAGTGTACGGGGGGCGTACCCAAGCTATGGCTACACCTTC.

The chain links TRBV20-1 to TRBJ2-1; 8 bases fit TRBD1. Germline loops: CDR1 DFQATT, CDR2 SNEGSKA (reference sequence). There are 11 residues in the CDR3. V gave up 5 bases and J gave up 8 bases; unmatched junction bases: 2. The CDR3 nucleotides are TGCAGTGCTGGACAGGGCCATGAGCAGTTCTTC. Translating gives CSAGQGHEQFF.

The chain uses TRBV7-6 and TRBJ1-3, with a weak D call TRBD1 (5 bases). The CDR3 totals 16 residues. The germline V gene encodes CDR1 SGHVS and CDR2 FNYEAQ. Between the trimmed V and J ends, which lost 1 base and 4 bases, there was a span of 14 bases. CDR3: CASSLERAGFGNTIYF. The CDR3 region has the DNA TGTGCCAGCAGCTTAGAAAGGGCAGGGTTCGGAAACACCATATATTTT.

The V and J genes are TRBV7-8 and TRBJ2-1, with a weak D call TRBD2 (6 bases). The CDR3 runs 14 residues. Germline loops: CDR1 SGHVS, CDR2 FQNEAQ. Trimming shortened V by 9 bases and J by 4 bases, and 16 bases separated the two germline ends. Here the CDR3 reads CASSTGVRYNEQFF. The CDR3 DNA sequence: TGTGCCAGTTCTACGGGGGTCCGATACAATGAGCAGTTCTTC.

The sample holds one count of this clone. V is TRBV6-5 and J is TRBJ2-1; TRBD1 aligns across 9 bases. The CDR3 covers 14 residues. V lost 6 bases, J lost 7 bases, and 7 bases stayed unmatched. Germline V gene sequence: CDR1 MNHEY, CDR2 SVGAGI. The DNA of the CDR3 is TGTGCCAGCAGCTCCCCCGGGACAGGGAATGAGCAGTTCTTC. This encodes CASSSPGTGNEQFF.

The rearrangement joins TRBV7-9 to TRBJ2-3, with 8 bases identical to TRBD2. V gave up 2 bases and J gave up 4 bases; unmatched junction bases: 8. The CDR3 runs to 16 residues. The germline CDR1 and CDR2 sequences are SEHNR and FQNEAQ (reference sequence). Written as DNA, the CDR3 is TGTGCCAGCAGCTTATCGGGCGGGGGGAAATCAGATACGCAGTATTTT. Translating it yields CASSLSGGGKSDTQYF.

The genes are TRBV14 and TRBJ2-7; 10 bases match TRBD1. The CDR3 contains 15 residues. With V trimmed by 4 bases and J by 5 bases, 8 bases remained unmatched. Germline CDR1 is SGHDN and CDR2 is FVKESK. The CDR3 coding sequence is TGTGCCAGCAGCCTATCCGGGACAGGGGCCAACGAGCAGTACTTC. It is translated as CASSLSGTGANEQYF.

The chain recombines TRBV19 with TRBJ1-1; D unresolved. There are 10 residues in the CDR3. Germline V gene sequence: CDR1 LNHDA, CDR2 SQIVND (reference sequence). V lost 6 bases and J 7 bases, leaving 6 bases between the germline ends. The CDR3 DNA follows: TGTGCCAGTAGGTCGGTTGAAGCTTTCTTT. Translation: CASRSVEAFF. The complete variable domain, with remaining parts taken from reference TRBV19 and TRBJ1-1, reads DGGITQSPKYLFRKEGQNVTLSCEQNLNHDAMYWYRQDPGQGLRLIYYSQIVNDFQKGDIAEGYSVSREKKESFPLTVTSAQKNPTAFYLCASRSVEAFFGQGTRLTVV.

The genes are TRBV10-1 and TRBJ1-1, with D perhaps TRBD1 (6 bases). Germline V gene sequence: CDR1 WNHNN, CDR2 SYGVQD (reference sequence). The germline V and J ends were trimmed by 3 bases and 11 bases, with 16 bases remaining between them. This CDR3 comprises 13 residues. This chain's CDR3 is CASSEHTGFDAFF. CDR3 nucleotide sequence: TGCGCCAGCAGTGAACATACAGGGTTCGACGCTTTCTTT.